These 3 T cell receptor beta chains were all obtained from the same sample, sequenced in a study of blood T cells in healthy people across ages (dated by TCRdb to between 2014 and 2017). Libraries were constructed by 5' RACE. Sequencing was performed on an Illumina HiSeq 2500. A second PCR of roughly 7 to 11 cycles was run with a J-beta primer mix and a sample-barcoded 5' primer. The public sequencing data were trimmed at Q25 with fastp and processed into clonotypes with MiXCR by TCRdb, which kept only in-frame beta chains. Entries that share a CDR3 protein sequence are merged under the most common genes and DNA. The sample profile shows approximately 1,000,000 distinct CDR3 sequences; less than 45% of them were found once. Less than 15% of the sample comes from the top ten. Sequencing was performed on blood. The receptors stem from a man aged 18 to 30 in good health.

Comment on this clonotype: Germline and junction disagree at one end, which may indicate a read error. The DNA for the CDR3 is TGTGCCGGCTCCCCGGGTAGTGACTATGGCTACACCTTC. Translating gives CAGSPGSDYGYTF. The V and J genes are TRBV18 and TRBJ1-2; D is undetermined. Germline CDR1 is KGHSH and CDR2 is LQKENI. This CDR3 is 13 amino acids long.

This clonotype occurred a few times. The gene calls are TRBV6-2 or TRBV6-3 and TRBJ2-3; TRBD2 is a possible D gene (5 bases). The CDR3 has 14 residues. Germline CDR1 is MNHEY and CDR2 is SVGEGT. Trimming cost V 2 bases and J 2 bases, with 8 bases left between them. The CDR3, as DNA: TGTGCCAGCAGTTACGGAGGAGACACAGATACGCAGTATTTT. This gives the protein CASSYGGDTDTQYF.

This clonotype has just a few counts. The CDR3 nucleotides read TGTGCCAGCAGTACGACGAACAGGGGGCCGGGGTACAATGAGCAGTTCTTC. Translated, it gives CASSTTNRGPGYNEQFF. V usage is TRBV6-6 and J usage is TRBJ2-1; 9 nucleotides agree with TRBD1. There are 17 residues in the CDR3. Trimming cost V 5 bases and J 4 bases; bases outside gene matches: 12. The germline V gene encodes CDR1 MNHNY and CDR2 SVGAGI (reference sequence).